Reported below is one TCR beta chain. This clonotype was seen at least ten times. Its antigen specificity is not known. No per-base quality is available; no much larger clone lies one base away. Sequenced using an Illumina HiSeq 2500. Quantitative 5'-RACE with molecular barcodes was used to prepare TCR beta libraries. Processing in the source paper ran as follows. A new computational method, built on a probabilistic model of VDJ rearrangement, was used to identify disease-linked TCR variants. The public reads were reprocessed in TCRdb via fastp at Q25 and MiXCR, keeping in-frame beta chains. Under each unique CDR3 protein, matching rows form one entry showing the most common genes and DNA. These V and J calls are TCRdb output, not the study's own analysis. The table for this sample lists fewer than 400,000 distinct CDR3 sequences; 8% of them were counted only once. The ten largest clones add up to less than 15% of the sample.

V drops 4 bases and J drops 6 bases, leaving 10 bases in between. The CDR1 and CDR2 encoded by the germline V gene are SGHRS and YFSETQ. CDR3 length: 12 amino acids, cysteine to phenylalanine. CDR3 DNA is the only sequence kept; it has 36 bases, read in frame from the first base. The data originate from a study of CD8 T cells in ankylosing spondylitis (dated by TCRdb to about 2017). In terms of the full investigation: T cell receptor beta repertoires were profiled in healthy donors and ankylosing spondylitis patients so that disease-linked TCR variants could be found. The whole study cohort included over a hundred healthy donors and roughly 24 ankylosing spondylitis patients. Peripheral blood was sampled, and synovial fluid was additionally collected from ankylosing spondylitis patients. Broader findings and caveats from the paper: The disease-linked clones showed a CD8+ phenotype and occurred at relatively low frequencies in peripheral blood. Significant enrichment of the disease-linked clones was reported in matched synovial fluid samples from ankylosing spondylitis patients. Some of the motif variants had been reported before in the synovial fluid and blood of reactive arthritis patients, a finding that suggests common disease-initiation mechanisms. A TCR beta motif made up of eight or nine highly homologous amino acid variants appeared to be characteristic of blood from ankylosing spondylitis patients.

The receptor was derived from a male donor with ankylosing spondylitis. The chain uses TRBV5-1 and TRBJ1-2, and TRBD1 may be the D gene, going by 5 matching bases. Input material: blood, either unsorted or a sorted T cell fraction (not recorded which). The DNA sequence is TGCGCCAGCAGCCCCCGGGACGATGGCTACACCTTC. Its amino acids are CASSPRDDGYTF.